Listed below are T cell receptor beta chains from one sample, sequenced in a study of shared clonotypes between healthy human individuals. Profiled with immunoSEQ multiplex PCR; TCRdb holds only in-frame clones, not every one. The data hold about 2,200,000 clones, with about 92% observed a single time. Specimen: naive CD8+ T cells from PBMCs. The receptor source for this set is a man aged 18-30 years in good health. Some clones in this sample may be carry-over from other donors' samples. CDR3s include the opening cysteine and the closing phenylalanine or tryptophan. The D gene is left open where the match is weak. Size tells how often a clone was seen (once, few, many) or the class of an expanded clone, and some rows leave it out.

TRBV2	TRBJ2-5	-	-	CASTVEGETQYF	TGTGCCAGCACGGTGGAGGGAGAGACCCAGTACTTC
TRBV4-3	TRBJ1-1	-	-	CASSQVGAGAGTEAFF	TGCGCCAGCAGCCAAGTAGGAGCAGGGGCCGGCACTGAAGCTTTCTTT
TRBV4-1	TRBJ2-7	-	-	CASSQLVGYEQYF	TGCGCCAGCAGCCAACTTGTCGGCTACGAGCAGTACTTC
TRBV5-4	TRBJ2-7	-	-	CASSLGGSREQYF	TGTGCCAGCAGCTTGGGGGGGTCTCGCGAGCAGTACTTC
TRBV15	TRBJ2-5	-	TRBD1	CATSSPAGRGRVRETQYF	TGTGCCACCAGCAGTCCGGCCGGCAGGGGGAGAGTTAGAGAGACCCAGTACTTC
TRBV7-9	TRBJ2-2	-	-	CAIAWGLNTGELFF	TGTGCCATCGCATGGGGGCTGAACACCGGGGAGCTGTTTTTT
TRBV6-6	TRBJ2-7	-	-	CASSYRYEQYF	TGTGCCAGCAGTTACCGGTACGAGCAGTACTTC
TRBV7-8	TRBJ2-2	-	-	CASSLPEERAGSANTGELFF	TGTGCCAGCAGCTTACCCGAGGAACGAGCGGGCAGCGCGAACACCGGGGAGCTGTTTTTT
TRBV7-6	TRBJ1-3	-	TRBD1	CVSSLDRAGNTIYF	TGTGTCAGCAGCTTAGACAGGGCTGGAAACACCATATATTTT
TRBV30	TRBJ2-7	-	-	CADLSRAYEQYF	TGTGCCGACCTTTCTAGGGCCTACGAGCAGTACTTC
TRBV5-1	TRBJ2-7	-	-	CASSLGGRGPYEQYF	TGCGCCAGCAGCTTGGGAGGTAGGGGTCCCTACGAGCAGTACTTC
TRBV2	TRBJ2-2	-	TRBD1	CASSEAGRGHGELFF	TGTGCCAGCAGTGAAGCGGGCAGGGGGCACGGGGAGCTGTTTTTT
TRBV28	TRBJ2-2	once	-	CASSLLAANTGELFF	TGTGCCAGCAGTCTCTTAGCGGCGAACACCGGGGAGCTGTTTTTT
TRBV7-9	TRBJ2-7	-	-	CASSLVSLSGYTYEQYF	TGTGCCAGCAGCTTAGTAAGCTTGTCGGGATATACCTACGAGCAGTACTTC
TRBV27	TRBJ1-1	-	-	CASSLGLLGEAFF	TGTGCCAGCAGTTTAGGGCTCTTGGGTGAAGCTTTCTTT
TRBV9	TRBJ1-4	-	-	CASSVASVVGEKLFF	TGTGCCAGCAGCGTAGCCTCAGTCGTAGGAGAAAAACTGTTTTTT
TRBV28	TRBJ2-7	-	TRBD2	CASSTQRGGRYIVYEQYF	TGTGCCAGCAGCACTCAGCGGGGAGGCAGATATATAGTCTACGAGCAGTACTTC
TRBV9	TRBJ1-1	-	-	CASSVAGSRGEAFF	TGTGCCAGCAGCGTAGCGGGCTCACGGGGTGAAGCTTTCTTT
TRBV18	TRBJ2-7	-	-	CASSPDLGVRPLPYEQYF	TGTGCCAGCTCACCAGATCTGGGGGTCCGACCTCTCCCGTACGAGCAGTACTTC
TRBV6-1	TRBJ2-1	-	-	CASTGATNEQFF	TGTGCCAGCACTGGAGCTACCAATGAGCAGTTCTTC
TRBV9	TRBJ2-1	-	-	CASSVATGTGTYNEQFF	TGTGCCAGCAGCGTAGCTACGGGAACAGGGACCTACAATGAGCAGTTCTTC
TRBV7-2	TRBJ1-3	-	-	CASSLEPGNTIYF	TGTGCCAGCAGCTTAGAGCCTGGAAACACCATATATTTT
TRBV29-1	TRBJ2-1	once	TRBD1	CSGETGSHNEQFF	TGCAGCGGTGAGACAGGGTCCCACAATGAGCAGTTCTTC
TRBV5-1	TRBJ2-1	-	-	CASSFPGTGDPNEQFF	TGCGCCAGCAGCTTCCCCGGGACCGGAGATCCCAATGAGCAGTTCTTC
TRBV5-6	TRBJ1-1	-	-	CASSLVPGIGHTEAFF	TGTGCCAGCAGCTTGGTGCCGGGGATCGGACACACTGAAGCTTTCTTT
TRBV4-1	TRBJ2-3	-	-	CASSQVSGGTAQYF	TGCGCCAGCAGCCAAGTCAGCGGCGGGACGGCGCAGTATTTT
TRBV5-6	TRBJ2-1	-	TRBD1	CASSPDRAYNEQFF	TGTGCCAGCAGCCCTGACAGGGCCTACAATGAGCAGTTCTTC